The 25 T cell receptor beta chains below come from one sample, sequenced in a study of regulatory T cells in long-lasting Graves disease. Time point meaning: newly diagnosed GD, antithyroid drugs for less than 3 months. Generation of the TCR library employed RNA extracted from PBMCs. Arm-PCR with iRepertoire HTBI primers amplified the CDR3 regions for these TCR beta libraries. Using its own MiXCR run on the multiplex PCR reads, TCRdb lists one record per CDR3 protein. The sample has over 500,000 distinct CDR3 sequences, 16% seen once. The sample was also reused in another study, on T cells in Graves' hyperthyroidism and ophthalmopathy.

The material was peripheral blood mononuclear cells (PBMCs), obtained at new diagnosis, from a patient treated with antithyroid drugs. Receptors were obtained from a young woman with Graves disease.

This clonotype has at least ten counts. V gene TRBV2 combines with J gene TRBJ1-2; TRBD1 matches 7 bases. V gave up 6 bases and J gave up 6 bases; unmatched junction bases: 7. In germline, CDR1 is SNHLY, CDR2 FYNNEI. The CDR3 covers 13 residues. This CDR3 reads CASRDGQADGYTF. In DNA form, the CDR3 reads TGTGCCAGCAGGGATGGACAGGCGGATGGCTACACCTTC.

This clonotype was seen more than once but under ten times. A read error may explain this, as a much larger clone is one base away. DNA of the CDR3: TGCAGCGCCCCCGTGTACACAGACACTGAAGCTTTCTTT. Its translation: CSAPVYTDTEAFF. The chain couples TRBV29-1 to TRBJ1-1; D is undetermined. V was trimmed by 7 bases and J by 3 bases, leaving 15 bases between them. The germline V gene has CDR1 SQVTM and CDR2 ANQGSEA. The CDR3 length is 13 residues.

The rearrangement uses TRBV12-3 or TRBV12-4 and TRBJ2-7; 12 bases align to TRBD2. The CDR3 is 15 amino acids. Trimming took 7 bases from V and 7 from J; bases not matched to a gene: 11. The CDR3 DNA sequence: TGTGCCAGCACCCTCGGACTAGCGGGATCGGCTGAGCAGTACTTC. Translated, it gives CASTLGLAGSAEQYF.

The chain is built from TRBV28 and TRBJ2-3; the match to TRBD1 covers 8 bases. CDR1 is MDHEN, CDR2 SYDVKM, per germline. The CDR3 totals 15 residues. V dropped 6 bases and J dropped 3; count of bases not matched to a gene: 8. The CDR3 bases are TGTGCCAGCAGAACCCTGGACAGGGAGACAGATACGCAGTATTTT. Protein product: CASRTLDRETDTQYF.

The chain couples TRBV10-2 to TRBJ2-3; perhaps TRBD2 as D (5 bases). The CDR3 sequence is 15 residues long. Trimming removed 2 bases from V and 0 bases from J, with 9 bases in between. Germline CDR1 reads WSHSY; CDR2 reads SAAADI. The CDR3 DNA follows: TGCGCCAGCAGTGAGGGGGAGACCAGCACAGATACGCAGTATTTT. This gives the protein CASSEGETSTDTQYF.

J is TRBJ2-7 and V is TRBV9; 8 nucleotides agree with TRBD1. Germline V gives CDR1 SGDLS, CDR2 YYNGEE. Trimming at V came to 1 base and at J to 5 bases, leaving 11 bases not matched to a gene. The CDR3 consists of 16 residues. CDR3 loop: CASSVHPTGGFNEQYF. Written as DNA, the CDR3 is TGTGCCAGCAGCGTACATCCTACAGGGGGTTTCAACGAGCAGTACTTC.

V is TRBV18 and J is TRBJ2-3; D assignment may be TRBD1 or TRBD2 (5 bases each). The CDR3 loop spans 14 amino acids. Germline values: CDR1 KGHSH, CDR2 LQKENI. Trimming took 3 bases from V and 1 from J, leaving 8 bases between them. The CDR3 here is CASSPGVGTDTQYF. In DNA form, the CDR3 reads TGTGCCAGCTCACCGGGGGTGGGCACAGATACGCAGTATTTT.

This clonotype has more than one count but fewer than ten. The rearrangement joins TRBV12-3 or TRBV12-4 to TRBJ2-2; D is undetermined. V lost 7 bases and J lost 1, with 13 bases in between. The CDR3 covers 15 residues. The CDR3 sequence: CASNGRRQNTGELFF. The CDR3 DNA follows: TGTGCCAGCAATGGTAGGAGACAGAACACCGGGGAGCTGTTTTTT.

This clonotype showed up many times. The V gene is TRBV7-3, the J gene TRBJ2-2; 9 nucleotides align to TRBD2. Per germline, CDR1 SGHTA and CDR2 FQGTGA. V dropped 5 bases and J dropped 2; count of bases not matched to a gene: 3. The CDR3 covers 15 residues. The CDR3 region is CASSALAGNTGELFF. The CDR3 nucleotides are TGTGCCAGCAGCGCCCTAGCGGGAAACACCGGGGAGCTGTTTTTT.

This clonotype has at least ten counts. The chain is built from TRBV2 and TRBJ2-3; D may be TRBD2 (5 bases). The V end was cut by 2 bases, the J end by 6 bases, with 12 bases between. CDR3 size: 14 residues. Per germline, CDR1 SNHLY and CDR2 FYNNEI. Written as DNA, the CDR3 is TGTGCCAGCAGTGAAATGTGGCGCGGGGATACGCAGTATTTT. It specifies CASSEMWRGDTQYF.

This chain uses TRBV7-9 with TRBJ2-6; D may be TRBD1 (6 bases). This CDR3 has 16 residues. Trimming pared 4 bases from V and 2 bases from J, leaving 12 bases between. The germline CDR1 and CDR2 sequences are SEHNR and FQNEAQ (reference sequence). CDR3 region: CASSSDGQTGANVLTF. The CDR3 nucleotides read TGTGCCAGCAGCTCTGACGGACAGACTGGGGCCAACGTCCTGACTTTC. Drawing the rest from reference TRBV7-9 and TRBJ2-6, the complete variable domain is DTGVSQNPRHKITKRGQNVTFRCDPISEHNRLYWYRQTLGQGPEFLTYFQNEAQLEKSRLLSDRFSAERPKGSFSTLEIQRTEQGDSAMYLCASSSDGQTGANVLTFGAGSRLTVL.

CDR3 sequence: CASSYRRAEDTQYF. The CDR3 nucleotides are TGTGCCAGCAGTTACAGGAGGGCCGAAGATACGCAGTATTTT. This sequence joins TRBV6-9 and TRBJ2-3, with D maybe TRBD2 (6 bases). The ends were cut back, 3 bases at V and 5 bases at J, with 12 bases in the middle. The CDR3 is made up of 14 amino acids. Germline V gene lookup returns CDR1 MNHGY and CDR2 SVAAGI.

This clonotype was seen many times. The V call is TRBV12-3 or TRBV12-4, the J call TRBJ1-1, with D unclear. V lost 3 bases, J lost 0 bases, and 5 bases lay in between. This CDR3 has 13 residues. CDR3 nucleotides: TGTGCCAGCAGTTTCCCGATGAACACTGAAGCTTTCTTT. This gives the protein CASSFPMNTEAFF.

At least ten counts were recorded for this clonotype. The rearrangement joins TRBV7-3 to TRBJ2-1; 13 bases fit TRBD2. The length of the CDR3 is 15 residues. Trimming removed 5 bases from V and 9 bases from J; junction bases left unmatched: 7. Germline V gives CDR1 SGHTA, CDR2 FQGTGA. Written as DNA, the CDR3 is TGTGCCAGCAGCAGCGGGACTAGCGGGACGAGTGAGCAGTTCTTC. It yields the protein CASSSGTSGTSEQFF.

The chain links TRBV9 to TRBJ2-5; 14 bases agree with TRBD2. Per germline, CDR1 SGDLS and CDR2 YYNGEE. The CDR3 is made up of 16 amino acids. Trimming took 2 bases from V and 2 from J; bases not matched to a gene: 2. CDR3 nucleotides: TGTGCCAGCAGCGTGGGACTAGCGGGAGTTCAAGAGACCCAGTACTTC. Its translation: CASSVGLAGVQETQYF.

This clonotype has at least ten counts. The chain combines TRBV20-1 with TRBJ2-3; D not certain. Germline CDR1 and CDR2: DFQATT and SNEGSKA (reference sequence). The CDR3 spans 12 residues. V lost 3 bases, J lost 3 bases, and 7 bases lay in between. The CDR3 here is CSASPLTDTQYF. The CDR3 region has the DNA TGCAGTGCTAGCCCCCTTACAGATACGCAGTATTTT.

The V call is TRBV7-9, the J call TRBJ2-1; tentative D call: TRBD1 (5 bases). CDR1 is SEHNR and CDR2 is FQNEAQ in the germline V gene (reference sequence). The CDR3 is made up of 14 amino acids. The V end lost 1 base, the J end lost 5 bases, and 9 bases lay between the germline ends. This chain's CDR3 is CASSLGGEDNEQFF. CDR3 coding DNA: TGTGCCAGCAGCTTAGGGGGCGAGGACAATGAGCAGTTCTTC.

This clonotype has only a few counts. This chain joins TRBV10-3 and TRBJ1-2; 7 nucleotides line up with TRBD1. CDR3 length equals 17 residues. V trimming: 0 bases; J trimming: 1 base; junction bases outside the gene matches: 8. Germline-derived CDR1 and CDR2 are ENHRY and SYGVKD. In nucleotides, the CDR3 is TGTGCCATCAGTGAGTCGACAGGGCCCATTATTAACTATGGCTACACCTTC. Translation: CAISESTGPIINYGYTF.

Concerning this clonotype itself: This sequence is one base from a far larger clone and is likely a read error. V is TRBV7-9 and J is TRBJ2-1, with 7 nucleotides matching TRBD1. Trimming took 4 bases from V and 2 from J; bases not matched to a gene: 2. CDR1 and CDR2 from the germline V gene are SEHNR and FQNEAQ (reference sequence). CDR3 length: 14 residues. The CDR3 region has the DNA TGTGCCAGCAGCTCCGACAGGGCCTACAATGAGCAGTTCTTC. Translating gives CASSSDRAYNEQFF.

This clonotype was seen repeatedly, ten times or more. CDR3 nucleotides: TGTGCCAGCAGTGTTTGGAGGGGAAAACTGTTTTTT. As protein: CASSVWRGKLFF. The chain recombines TRBV2 with TRBJ1-4; TRBD1 is a possible D gene (5 bases). The germline CDR1 and CDR2 sequences are SNHLY and FYNNEI. Trimming stripped 4 bases from V and 10 bases from J, with 10 bases between. CDR3 length equals 12 residues.

This clonotype appeared a few times. The V and J genes are TRBV19 and TRBJ2-4; 7 bases are a match to TRBD1. The CDR3 sequence is 17 residues long. Germline V gene sequence: CDR1 LNHDA, CDR2 SQIVND (reference sequence). The V gene end was trimmed by 1 base and the J gene end by 6 bases; junction bases not matched to a gene: 12. This CDR3 reads CASSIAQDRARVNIQYF. In DNA, the CDR3 is TGTGCCAGTAGTATAGCCCAAGACAGGGCTCGGGTAAACATTCAGTACTTC.

The CDR3 DNA is TGTGCCAGCAGCGCAGAACCCGGGGGGGCCACAGATACGCAGTATTTT. It is translated as CASSAEPGGATDTQYF. The chain carries TRBV5-6 and TRBJ2-3; the match to TRBD2 covers 8 bases. This CDR3 comprises 16 residues. J gave up 2 bases and V 4 bases, and 9 bases lay outside the gene matches. Germline CDR1 reads SGHDT; CDR2 reads YYEEEE.

The chain is built from TRBV27 and TRBJ2-3; TRBD2 agrees at 8 bases. There are 17 residues in the CDR3. Germline CDR1 MNHEY, CDR2 SMNVEV (reference sequence). V shed 1 base, J shed 0 bases, and the junction held 6 bases outside the gene matches. CDR3 residues: CASSLLPRGGSTDTQYF. The CDR3 coding sequence is TGTGCCAGCAGTTTATTGCCCCGCGGGGGGAGCACAGATACGCAGTATTTT.

This chain connects TRBV9 to TRBJ2-3; weak D call: TRBD2 (6 bases). Deletions cut 3 bases from V and 1 base from J, with 12 bases between. The germline V gene has CDR1 SGDLS and CDR2 YYNGEE. The CDR3 runs to 15 residues. The CDR3 sequence: CASSARGVGTDTQYF. CDR3 bases: TGTGCCAGCAGCGCCCGCGGGGTTGGCACAGATACGCAGTATTTT.

The table lists this clonotype with many counts. The CDR3 region is CASVAQSTLYEQYF. The CDR3 bases are TGTGCCAGCGTGGCCCAATCCACCCTCTACGAGCAGTACTTC. The rearrangement uses TRBV28 and TRBJ2-7; D remains ambiguous. V lost 8 bases and J lost 3, with 17 bases in between. CDR1 MDHEN and CDR2 SYDVKM come from the germline V gene. The CDR3 is made up of 14 amino acids.